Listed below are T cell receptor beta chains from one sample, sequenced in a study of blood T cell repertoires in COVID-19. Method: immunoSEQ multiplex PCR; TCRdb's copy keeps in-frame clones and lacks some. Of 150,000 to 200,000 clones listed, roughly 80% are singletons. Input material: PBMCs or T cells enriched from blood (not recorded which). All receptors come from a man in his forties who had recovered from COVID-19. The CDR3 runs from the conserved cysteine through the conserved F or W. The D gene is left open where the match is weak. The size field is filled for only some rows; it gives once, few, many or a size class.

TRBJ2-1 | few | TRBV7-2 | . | TGTGCCAGCAGCTTAGACAGGCGGCCCTACAATGAGCAGTTCTTC | CASSLDRRPYNEQFF
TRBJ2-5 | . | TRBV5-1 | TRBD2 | TGCGCCAGCAGCTTGGTGCCTAGCGGGAGTGGGGAGACCCAGTACTTC | CASSLVPSGSGETQYF
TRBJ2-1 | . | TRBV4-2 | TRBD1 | TGTGCCAGCAGGACAGGGGCGGGCAATGAGCAGTTCTTC | CASRTGAGNEQFF
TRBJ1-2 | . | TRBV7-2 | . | TGTGCCAGCAGCTTAGCCGCCGCGGAGGACTATGGCTACACCTTC | CASSLAAAEDYGYTF
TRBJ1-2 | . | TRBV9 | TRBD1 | TGTGCCAGCAGCTCCTCAGGGGGCGAAGGTAATGGCTACACCTTC | CASSSSGGEGNGYTF
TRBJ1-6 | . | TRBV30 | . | TGTGCCTCGGACAGTAGCTATAATTCACCCCTCCACTTT | CASDSSYNSPLHF
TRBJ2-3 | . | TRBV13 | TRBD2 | TGTGCCAGCAGCCGTGGACTAGCGGGAGGACCCACAGATACGCAGTATTTT | CASSRGLAGGPTDTQYF
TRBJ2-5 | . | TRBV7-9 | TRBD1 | TGTGCCAGCAGCTACCTGGACAGGGGGAGGGAGACCCAGTACTTC | CASSYLDRGRETQYF
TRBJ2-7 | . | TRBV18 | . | TGTGCCAGCTCTCCCTATGACAGTATCTCCGACGAGCAGTACTTC | CASSPYDSISDEQYF
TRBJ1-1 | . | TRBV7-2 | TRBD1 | TGTGCCAGCAGTCAACAGGGGACGCCGGGGTGGAACACTGAAGCTTTCTTT | CASSQQGTPGWNTEAFF
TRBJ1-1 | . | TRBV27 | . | TGTGCCAGCAGTTTATATGGAGGGACTGAAGCTTTCTTT | CASSLYGGTEAFF
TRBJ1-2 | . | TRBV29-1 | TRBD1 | TGCAGCGTTGAAAGGGACAGGGGGTACTATGGCTACACCTTC | CSVERDRGYYGYTF
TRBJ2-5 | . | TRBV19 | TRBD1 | TGTGCCAGTAGTCCAAACAGGGGATCGGGGGAGACCCAGTACTTC | CASSPNRGSGETQYF
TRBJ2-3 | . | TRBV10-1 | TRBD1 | TGCGCCAGCAGCGGACAGGCCACAGATACGCAGTATTTT | CASSGQATDTQYF
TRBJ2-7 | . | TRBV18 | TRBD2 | TGTGCCAGCTCACCAGCCAGCGGGACCGTCGCTCCCATCTGGGAGCAGTACTTC | CASSPASGTVAPIWEQYF
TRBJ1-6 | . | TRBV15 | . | TGTGCCACCAGCAGAGACGGAGGGGCGAGGAATTCACCCCTCCACTTT | CATSRDGGARNSPLHF
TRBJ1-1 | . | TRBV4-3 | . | TGCGCCAGCAGCCAAGACAGGGGCTACACTGAAGCTTTCTTT | CASSQDRGYTEAFF
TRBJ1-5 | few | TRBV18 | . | TGTGCCAGCTCACCACCCACCGCAGGGCGCCAGCATTTT | CASSPPTAGRQHF
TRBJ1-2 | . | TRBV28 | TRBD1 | TGTGCCAGCAGCACAGGGGGCGCAGCTTCCTATGGCTACACCTTC | CASSTGGAASYGYTF
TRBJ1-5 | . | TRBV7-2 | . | TGTGCCAGCAGCTTAGATCGGTTTCAGCCCCAGCATTTT | CASSLDRFQPQHF
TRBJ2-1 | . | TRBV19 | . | TGTGCCAGTAGTACATGGCTCTACAATGAGCAGTTCTTC | CASSTWLYNEQFF
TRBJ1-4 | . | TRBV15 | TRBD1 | TGTGCCACCAGCAACGAGGGACAGGGGCTGGAAAAACTGTTTTTT | CATSNEGQGLEKLFF
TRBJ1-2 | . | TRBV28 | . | TGTGCCAGCAGACCGCCGACAGTCTATGGCTACACCTTC | CASRPPTVYGYTF
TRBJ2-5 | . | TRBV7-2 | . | TGTGCCAGCAGCTTAGAGTCAGGGTGGGAGACCCAGTACTTC | CASSLESGWETQYF
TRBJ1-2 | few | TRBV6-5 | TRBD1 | TGTGCCAGCAGTTCCGGGACAGGCGCTCCAGGCTATGGCTACACCTTC | CASSSGTGAPGYGYTF
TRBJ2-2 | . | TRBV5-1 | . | TGCGCCAGCAGCTTGGGCGAAAACACCGGGGAGCTGTTTTTT | CASSLGENTGELFF
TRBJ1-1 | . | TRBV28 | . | TGTGCCAGCAGTTTAGAGCAGGGTGGGAAATCTGAAGCTTTCTTT | CASSLEQGGKSEAFF
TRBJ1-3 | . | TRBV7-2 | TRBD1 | TGTGCCAGCAGCTTTGGGACAGCAGGAAACACCATATATTTT | CASSFGTAGNTIYF
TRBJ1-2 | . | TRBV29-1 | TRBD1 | TGCAGCGCGGGGTCAGGGGGGAGTCATAACTATGGCTACACCTTC | CSAGSGGSHNYGYTF
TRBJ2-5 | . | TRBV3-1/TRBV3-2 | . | TGTGCCAGCAGTCGGGACACGGTTAGACAAGAGACCCAGTACTTC | CASSRDTVRQETQYF
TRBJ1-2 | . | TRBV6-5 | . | TGTGCCAGCAGATGGAATGGCGGGCTGGGTGGCTACACCTTC | CASRWNGGLGGYTF
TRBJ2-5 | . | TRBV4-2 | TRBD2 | TGTGCCAGCAGCCAAGGTGGAGGGACTACGGGGACCCAGTACTTC | CASSQGGGTTGTQYF
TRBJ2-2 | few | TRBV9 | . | TGTGCCAGCAGCGTAGCTCCCGTAGTCACCGGGGAGCTGTTTTTT | CASSVAPVVTGELFF
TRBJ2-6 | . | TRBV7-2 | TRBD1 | TGTGCCAGCAGCGCCCAGGGGGCTGGGGCCAACGTCCTGACTTTC | CASSAQGAGANVLTF
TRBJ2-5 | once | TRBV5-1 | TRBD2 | TGCGCCAGCAGCTTGGCTACCGGGACTAGCGGGACTGAGACCCAGTACTTC | CASSLATGTSGTETQYF
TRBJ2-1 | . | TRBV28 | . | TGTGCCAGCAGCCCTATCTACAATGAGCAGTTCTTC | CASSPIYNEQFF
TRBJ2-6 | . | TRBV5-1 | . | TGCGCCAGCAGATTGGAGGTATTAAGGGGCGCTGGGGCCAACGTCCTGACTTTC | CASRLEVLRGAGANVLTF
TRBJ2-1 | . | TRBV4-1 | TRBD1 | TGCGCCAGCAGCCAAGATTGGCAGGGGGCAAGGAATGAGCAGTTCTTC | CASSQDWQGARNEQFF
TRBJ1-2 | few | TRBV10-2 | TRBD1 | TGCGCCAGCAGGCCGGACAGGGGTAACTATGGCTACACCTTC | CASRPDRGNYGYTF
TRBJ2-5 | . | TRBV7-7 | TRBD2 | TGTGCTAGCAGCTTCACTAGCGGGAATAAAGAGACCCAGTACTTC | CASSFTSGNKETQYF
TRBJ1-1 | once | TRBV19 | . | TGTGCCAGTAGTATAGACCGACGGGGCACTGAAGCTTTCTTT | CASSIDRRGTEAFF
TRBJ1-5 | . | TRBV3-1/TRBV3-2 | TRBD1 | TGTGCCAGCAGCCCAGGGACAGGTACAAGGAATCAGCCCCAGCATTTT | CASSPGTGTRNQPQHF
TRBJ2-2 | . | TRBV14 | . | TGTGCCAGCAGCCAAGCCCGGGAAGGGGAGCTGTTTTTT | CASSQAREGELFF
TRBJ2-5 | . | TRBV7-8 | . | TGTGCCAGCAGCTTTTTCGAGTGGGAGACCCAGTACTTC | CASSFFEWETQYF
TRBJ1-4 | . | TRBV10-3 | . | TGTGCCACTAGGGGTTTTGAAGTGGAAAAACTGTTTTTT | CATRGFEVEKLFF
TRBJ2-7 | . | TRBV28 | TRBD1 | TGTGCCATTTCGGGACAGGGGGGGTACGAGCAGTACTTC | CAISGQGGYEQYF
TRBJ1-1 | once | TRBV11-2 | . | TGTGCCAGCAGCTTAGGGAGGGCGAACACTGAAGCTTTCTTT | CASSLGRANTEAFF
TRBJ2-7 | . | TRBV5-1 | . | TGCGCCAGCAGCCCGTCGCGAGGCTCCTACGAGCAGTACTTC | CASSPSRGSYEQYF